The 8 T cell receptor beta chains below were found in one sample sequenced in a study of OX40 agonist ivuxolimab in advanced cancers. The repertoire was sequenced with immunoSEQ multiplex PCR; TCRdb's copy has only in-frame clones and lacks some. The profile shows about 64,000 clones, around 84% of them singletons. Sequences were derived from CD4+ or CD8+ T cells sorted from blood, sampled in a trial of the OX40 agonist ivuxolimab. These receptors all come from an adult with an advanced solid tumor such as melanoma, head and neck, liver or kidney cancer.

The sample holds a few counts of this clone. The chain couples TRBV7-9 to TRBJ2-4; 8 nucleotides line up with TRBD2. Germline CDR1 is SEHNR and CDR2 is FQNEAQ (reference sequence). The CDR3 loop spans 17 amino acids. Germline trimming cut 1 base from V and 0 bases from J; bases unmatched to any gene: 5. The CDR3 bases are TGTGCCAGCAGCTTAGGGCTAGCGGGTAAAGCCAAAAACATTCAGTACTTC. It yields the protein CASSLGLAGKAKNIQYF.

A remark on this clone: This sample includes further DNA sequences coding for the same CDR3. The chain uses TRBV7-2 and TRBJ1-2, with a tentative D call TRBD1 (5 bases). Germline V gene sequence: CDR1 SGHTA, CDR2 FQGNSA. Trimming stripped 6 bases from V and 1 base from J, with 9 bases between. This CDR3 spans 13 amino acids. The CDR3 protein is CASSRDSNYGYTF. CDR3 in DNA: TGTGCCAGCAGTCGAGACAGTAACTATGGCTACACCTTC.

This clone was detected a few times. This rearrangement joins TRBV18 to TRBJ2-7; 12 nucleotides align to TRBD1. The V gene end was trimmed by 6 bases and the J gene end by 7 bases; junction bases not matched to a gene: 13. Germline V CDR1 and CDR2: KGHSH, LQKENI. The CDR3 is 16 amino acids. Here the CDR3 DNA reads TGTGCCAGCTCGCGGATACCGGGACAGGGGGCGCGGGAGCAGTACTTC. Encoded protein: CASSRIPGQGAREQYF.

The CDR3 region is CASSSPGGPEREQYF. The CDR3 DNA reads as TGTGCCAGCAGTTCCCCAGGGGGGCCAGAGCGGGAGCAGTACTTC. The chain uses TRBV28 and TRBJ2-7; maybe TRBD1 (7 bases). V was cut by 4 bases and J by 7 bases, with 20 bases left in between. The germline gives CDR1 MDHEN, CDR2 SYDVKM. CDR3 size: 15 residues.

The chain is built from TRBV19 and TRBJ1-4; 7 bases map to TRBD1. This CDR3 contains 14 residues. Germline V gene lookup returns CDR1 LNHDA and CDR2 SQIVND (reference sequence). V was pared by 5 bases and J by 5 bases, with 5 bases of the junction left unmatched. CDR3 sequence reads: CASSLRGRNEKLFF. CDR3 DNA sequence: TGTGCCAGTAGTCTTAGGGGGCGGAATGAAAAACTGTTTTTT.

The chain joins TRBV4-2 to TRBJ2-3; D gene ambiguous. The germline gives CDR1 LGHNA, CDR2 YNFKEQ. The V end was cut by 1 base, the J end by 4 bases, with 3 bases between. The length of the CDR3 is 12 residues. The CDR3 nucleotides read TGTGCCAGCAGCCAAGGGGCAGATACGCAGTATTTT. This encodes CASSQGADTQYF.

This clone was counted between two and nine times. The chain couples TRBV5-4 to TRBJ2-7, with no clear D. This CDR3 is 15 amino acids long. V was shortened by 4 bases and J by 5 bases, with 19 bases between the two germline ends. Germline lookup yields CDR1 SGHNT and CDR2 YYREEE (reference sequence). The CDR3 loop is CASSTGDRFMNEQYF. The CDR3 DNA reads TGTGCCAGCAGCACCGGAGATCGGTTTATGAACGAGCAGTACTTC.

This chain connects TRBV4-1 to TRBJ2-7; the match to TRBD1 covers 9 bases. Germline assignment: CDR1 MGHRA and CDR2 YSYEKL. CDR3 length: 15 residues. V was clipped by 4 bases and J by 5 bases; unmatched bases: 9. The CDR3 sequence: CASSPKWDRVDEQYF. DNA of the CDR3: TGCGCCAGCAGCCCAAAGTGGGACAGGGTCGACGAGCAGTACTTC.